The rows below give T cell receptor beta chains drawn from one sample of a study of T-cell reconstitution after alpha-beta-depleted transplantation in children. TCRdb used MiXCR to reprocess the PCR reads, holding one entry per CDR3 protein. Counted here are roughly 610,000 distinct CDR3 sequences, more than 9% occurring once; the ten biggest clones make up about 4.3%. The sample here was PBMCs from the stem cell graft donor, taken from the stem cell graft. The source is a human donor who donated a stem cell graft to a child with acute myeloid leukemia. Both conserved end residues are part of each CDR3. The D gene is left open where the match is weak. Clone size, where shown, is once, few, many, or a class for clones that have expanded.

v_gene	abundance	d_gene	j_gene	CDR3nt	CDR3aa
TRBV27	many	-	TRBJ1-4	TGTGCCAGCAGAAGGCCTAATGAAAAACTGTTTTTT	CASRRPNEKLFF
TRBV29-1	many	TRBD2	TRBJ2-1	TGCAGCGTTGGCCAGCGGGAGCTTGAGCAGTTCTTC	CSVGQRELEQFF
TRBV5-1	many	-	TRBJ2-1	TGCGCCAGCACCAAGGGGGAGGGTGGAGTTTATGAGCAGTTCTTC	CASTKGEGGVYEQFF
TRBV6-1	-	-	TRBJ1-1	TGTGCCAGCAGTCTCACCCTCAACGCGGGGACACGGAGGAACACTGAAGCTTTCTTT	CASSLTLNAGTRRNTEAFF
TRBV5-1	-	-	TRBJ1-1	TGCGCCAGCAGCTTGTTGGCAGCCGTGAACACTGAAGCTTTCTTT	CASSLLAAVNTEAFF
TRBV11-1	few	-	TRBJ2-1	TGTGCCAGCAGCTTAGGATGGCAGCAGTTCTTC	CASSLGWQQFF
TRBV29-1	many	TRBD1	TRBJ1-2	TGCAGCGTTGACGGGACAGGGGGCTTTGATGGCTACACCTTC	CSVDGTGGFDGYTF
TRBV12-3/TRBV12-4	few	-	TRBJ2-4	TGTGCCAGCAGCCACAGACGTCGGGACGGGAGAAACATTCAGTACTTC	CASSHRRRDGRNIQYF
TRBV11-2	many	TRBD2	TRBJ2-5	TGTGCCAGCAGCCTACTAGCGGGATCACGGGAGACCCAGTACTTC	CASSLLAGSRETQYF
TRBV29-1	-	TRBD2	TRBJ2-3	TGCAGCGTGCCGGGACTAGCGGGAGGTTTTTCTAGCACAGATACGCAGTATTTT	CSVPGLAGGFSSTDTQYF
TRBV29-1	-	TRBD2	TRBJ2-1	TGCAGCGTTGAAAGACTAGCGGGATTTAATGAGCAGTTCTTC	CSVERLAGFNEQFF
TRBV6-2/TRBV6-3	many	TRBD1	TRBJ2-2	TGTGCCAGCATCTTCAGGGGGCTTGATGTAGGGGAGCTGTTTTTT	CASIFRGLDVGELFF
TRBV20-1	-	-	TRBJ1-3	TGCAGTGCTAAGTCTGGGTCCCGGCCGAATCACTCTGGAAACACCATATATTTT	CSAKSGSRPNHSGNTIYF
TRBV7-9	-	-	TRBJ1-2	TGTGCCAGCAGCTTAGCGCTGACAGCGGATGGCTACACCTTC	CASSLALTADGYTF
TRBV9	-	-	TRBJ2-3	TGTGCCAGCAGCGTAGGTCCAGAAGATACGCAGTATTTT	CASSVGPEDTQYF
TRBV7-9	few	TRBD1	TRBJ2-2	TGTGCCAGCAGCGGGACAGTAACCGGGGAGCTGTTTTTT	CASSGTVTGELFF
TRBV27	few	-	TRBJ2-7	TGTGCCAGCAGTATGGCAGCCTGGACCTCCCCCTACGAGCAGTACTTC	CASSMAAWTSPYEQYF
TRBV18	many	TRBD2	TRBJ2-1	TGTGCCAGCTCACCAGGGAGCGGGAGGGTAGACAATGAGCAGTTCTTC	CASSPGSGRVDNEQFF
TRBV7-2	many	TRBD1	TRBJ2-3	TGTGCCAGCAGCTTAGAGGGGGCCGGCGCAGATACGCAGTATTTT	CASSLEGAGADTQYF
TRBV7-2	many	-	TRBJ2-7	TGTGCCAGCAGCTTAGTTGTCGGGAACTACGAGCAGTACTTC	CASSLVVGNYEQYF
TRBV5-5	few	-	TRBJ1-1	TGTGCCAGCACCTTGCCACAGAACACTGAAGCTTTCTTT	CASTLPQNTEAFF
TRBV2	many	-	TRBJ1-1	TGTGCCAGCAGCCAGTTTGAAGCTTTCTTT	CASSQFEAFF
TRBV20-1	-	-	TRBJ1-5	TGCAGTGCTAGAGAGTCCCAGGGTTTGCAGCCCCAGCATTTT	CSARESQGLQPQHF
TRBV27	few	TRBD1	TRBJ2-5	TGTGCCAGCAGTTCTAGAACCGGGACAGGGGGTGAGACCCAGTACTTC	CASSSRTGTGGETQYF
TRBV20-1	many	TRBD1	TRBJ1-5	TGCAGTGCCACCGACAGGGGAGGTAGCAATCAGCCCCAGCATTTT	CSATDRGGSNQPQHF
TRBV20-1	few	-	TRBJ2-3	TGCAGTGCTAGTAGTTTAGCGGAACGATACACAGATACGCAGTATTTT	CSASSLAERYTDTQYF
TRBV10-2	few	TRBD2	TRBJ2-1	TGCGCCAGCTTGCGGGAGGGCCTTAACTATGAGCAGTTCTTC	CASLREGLNYEQFF
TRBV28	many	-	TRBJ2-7	TGTGCCAGCAGTTTAATAGGGGGCTCCTACGAGCAGTACTTC	CASSLIGGSYEQYF
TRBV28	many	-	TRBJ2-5	TGTGCCAGCAGTTTTTCGGGGAAGGATGAGACCCAGTACTTC	CASSFSGKDETQYF
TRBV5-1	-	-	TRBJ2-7	TGCGCCAGCAGCTTAGACCTAGTGCCCTCCTACGAGCAGTACTTC	CASSLDLVPSYEQYF
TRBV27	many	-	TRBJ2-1	TGTGCCAGCAGTTTATGGCCTCTCTACAATGAGCAGTTCTTC	CASSLWPLYNEQFF
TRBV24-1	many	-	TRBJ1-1	TGTGCCACCCAAGGAGAGGGAGGGGGTGAAGCTTTCTTT	CATQGEGGGEAFF
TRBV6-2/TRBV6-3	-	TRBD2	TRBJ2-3	TGTGCCAGCACGGGAGAGACTAGCGGCCCCAAGGTGACAGATACGCAGTATTTT	CASTGETSGPKVTDTQYF
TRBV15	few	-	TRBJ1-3	TGTGCCACCAGCAGAGATCCGGCAAAGGGTACGGGAAACACCATATATTTT	CATSRDPAKGTGNTIYF
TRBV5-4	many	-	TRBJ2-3	TGTGCCAGCAGCCAACCTAGCACAGATACGCAGTATTTT	CASSQPSTDTQYF
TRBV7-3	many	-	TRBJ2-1	TGTGCCAGCAGCTTATTAGGGGGGACTGAGCAGTTCTTC	CASSLLGGTEQFF
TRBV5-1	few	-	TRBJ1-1	TGCGCCAGCAGTTTCAGGGGAAGGTTGGGGAACACTGAAGCTTTCTTT	CASSFRGRLGNTEAFF
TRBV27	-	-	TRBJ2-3	TGTGCCAGCAGTTTATCAGCGACGGTCACAGATACGCAGTATTTT	CASSLSATVTDTQYF
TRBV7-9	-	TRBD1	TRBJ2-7	TGTGCCAGCAGCTGGGACAGGGTAGGCTACGAGCAGTACTTC	CASSWDRVGYEQYF
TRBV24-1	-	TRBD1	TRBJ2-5	TGTGCCACCAGTGATTTGGGGACAGGGGAGGAGACCCAGTACTTC	CATSDLGTGEETQYF
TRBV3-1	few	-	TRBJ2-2	TGTGCCAGCAGCCAACGAGACGGAGCCTTCCCGAACACCGGGGAGCTGTTTTTT	CASSQRDGAFPNTGELFF
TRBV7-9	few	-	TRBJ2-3	TGTGCCAGCGCCCTATATTTAATACAGGAAAACACAGATACGCAGTATTTT	CASALYLIQENTDTQYF
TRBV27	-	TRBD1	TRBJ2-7	TGTGCCAGCAGTTTAGGACAGGGCTATACCTACGAGCAGTACTTC	CASSLGQGYTYEQYF
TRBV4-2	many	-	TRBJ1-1	TGTGCCAGCAGCCATCCAGGTGGAAGAAACACTGAAGCTTTCTTT	CASSHPGGRNTEAFF
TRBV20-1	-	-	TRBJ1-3	TGCAGTGCTAGACCCCCGGGGGCTGGAAACACCATATATTTT	CSARPPGAGNTIYF
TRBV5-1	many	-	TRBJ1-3	TGCGCCAGCAGCTCAGACTGGAGAAACACCATATATTTT	CASSSDWRNTIYF
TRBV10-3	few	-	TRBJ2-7	TGTGCCATCATAGCAGGGGGGACGAACGAGCAGTACTTC	CAIIAGGTNEQYF
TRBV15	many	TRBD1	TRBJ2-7	TGTGCCACCAGCACCATACAGGGGGTCCTTTACGAGCAGTACTTC	CATSTIQGVLYEQYF
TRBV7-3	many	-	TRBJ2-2	TGTGCCAGCAGCTTACAATCGATTTCGAACACCGGGGAGCTGTTTTTT	CASSLQSISNTGELFF